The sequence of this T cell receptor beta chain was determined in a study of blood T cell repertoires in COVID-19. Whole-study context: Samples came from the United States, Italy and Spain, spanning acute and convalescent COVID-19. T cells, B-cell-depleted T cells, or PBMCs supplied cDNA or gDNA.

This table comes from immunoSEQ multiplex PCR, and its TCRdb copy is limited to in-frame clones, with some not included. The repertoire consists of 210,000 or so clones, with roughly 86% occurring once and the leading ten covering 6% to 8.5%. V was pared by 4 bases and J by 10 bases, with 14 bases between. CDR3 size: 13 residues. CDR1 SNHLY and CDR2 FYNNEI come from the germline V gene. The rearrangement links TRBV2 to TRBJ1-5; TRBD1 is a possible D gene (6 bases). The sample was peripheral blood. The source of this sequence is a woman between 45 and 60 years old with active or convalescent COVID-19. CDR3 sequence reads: CASSAQGQGPQHF. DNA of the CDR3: TGTGCCAGCAGTGCTCAGGGGCAAGGCCCCCAGCATTTT.